This TCR beta chain came from a study of blood T cell repertoires in COVID-19. Looking at the study overall: Some COVID-19 samples were acute and others convalescent; all came from the United States, Italy and Spain.

Trimming shortened V by 5 bases and J by 7 bases, and 14 bases separated the two germline ends. Germline V gene sequence: CDR1 SGHTA, CDR2 FQGNSA. This CDR3 comprises 13 residues. Sequencing was performed with immunoSEQ multiplex PCR; in TCRdb, only in-frame clones are kept and a portion is missing. The sample has under 300,000 clones, roughly nine tenths seen once; the top ten hold around 5.9%. The source material was peripheral blood. The chain has TRBV7-2 and TRBJ1-2; D is uncertain. The clonotype comes from a man in his fifties or sixties with acute or convalescent COVID-19. This chain's CDR3 is CASSTDPGSGYTF. In DNA form, the CDR3 reads TGTGCCAGCAGCACCGACCCAGGAAGTGGCTACACCTTC.